This T cell receptor (beta chain) was identified during a study of CD8+ T cells in alopecia areata. This clone was seen only once. Its antigen is not identified. Individuals with alopecia areata gave both lesional scalp punch biopsies and peripheral blood for collection. Trimming removed 3 bases from V and 5 bases from J, with 14 bases in between. This CDR3 has 14 residues. Per the germline V gene, CDR1 is SGHNT and CDR2 is YYREEE (reference sequence). Following RNA extraction, reverse transcription yielded cDNA that acted as the sequencing template. The assay was immunoSEQ multiplex PCR, and TCRdb's table has in-frame clones only and misses some. The sample holds 5,900 or so clones; 60% are singletons and the top ten take approximately 14%. Study-level points and caveats: For lesional scalp, especially alopecia totalis/universalis, clonality was higher than in normal scalp.

Material for sequencing was skin. The TCR sequence derives from a human donor with alopecia areata. J is TRBJ2-5 and V is TRBV5-4; D not resolved. CDR3 sequence (DNA): TGTGCCAGCAGCTACGAGATTTCGGCGGAGACCCAGTACTTC. This gives the protein CASSYEISAETQYF.